This TCR beta chain was found in a study of beta chain features in type 1 diabetes. Every bit of the isolated RNA underwent reverse transcription, so sequencing read expressed TCRB transcripts. Sequencing was performed with immunoSEQ multiplex PCR; in TCRdb, only in-frame clones are kept and a portion is missing. The table lists some 150,000 clones, 10% of them singletons, with 1% to 1.5% in the top ten. This clone has just a few counts. The antigen is undetermined. The V and J ends lost 0 bases and 5 bases respectively, with 6 bases between them. Germline-derived CDR1 and CDR2 are SGHRS and YFSETQ. This CDR3 comprises 12 residues. Findings and limits, study-wide: The similarity of naive, central memory and Treg TCRB repertoires appeared greater among patients than among healthy donors.

The sequence was collected from a man aged 18 to 30 in good health. V is TRBV5-1 and J is TRBJ2-7; D might be TRBD2 (5 bases). Sequencing input: naive CD4+ T cells from blood. The CDR3 coding sequence is TGCGCCAGCAGCTTGGCCGGGGACGAGCAGTACTTC. It specifies CASSLAGDEQYF.